This T cell receptor (beta chain) was profiled in a study of T cells in localized non-small cell lung cancer. Points from the study as a whole: Paired adjacent lung recovered a median roughly 50 of the top 100 tumor clones. Uninvolved adjacent lung showed the highest T cell clonality, exceeding tumor.

The CDR3 is 19 residues long. Trimming cost V 5 bases and J 3 bases; bases outside gene matches: 18. In germline, CDR1 is MDHEN, CDR2 SYDVKM. Sequencing used immunoSEQ multiplex PCR; TCRdb keeps in-frame clones, though not all of them. The sample includes fewer than 35,000 clones, about 90% seen only once; the top ten take 5.5% to 6%. About this clone: Its antigen is still unknown.

The chain uses TRBV28 and TRBJ2-2, with 7 bases identical to TRBD2. This sequence was found in a man aged 35 to 70 with stage II lung adenocarcinoma. Sequenced material: PBMCs, taken before any cancer treatment. The CDR3 DNA reads TGTGCCAGCAGTCTCTACCCCTTCAGGACGGGAGGAGACACCGGGGAGCTGTTTTTT. It codes for CASSLYPFRTGGDTGELFF.